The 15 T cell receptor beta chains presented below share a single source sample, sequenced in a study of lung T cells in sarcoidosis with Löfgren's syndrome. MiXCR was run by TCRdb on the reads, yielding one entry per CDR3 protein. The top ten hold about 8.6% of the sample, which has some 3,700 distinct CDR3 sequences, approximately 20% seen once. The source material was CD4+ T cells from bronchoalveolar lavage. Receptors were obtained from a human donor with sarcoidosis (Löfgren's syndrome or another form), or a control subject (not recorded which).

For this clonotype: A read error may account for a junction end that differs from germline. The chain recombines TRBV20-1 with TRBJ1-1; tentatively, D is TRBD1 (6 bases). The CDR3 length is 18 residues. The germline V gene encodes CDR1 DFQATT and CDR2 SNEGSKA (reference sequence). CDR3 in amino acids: CSAKLYPKVGDMNTEASF. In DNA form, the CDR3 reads TGCAGTGCTAAGCTATATCCGAAAGTGGGGGACATGAACACTGAAGCTTCCTTT.

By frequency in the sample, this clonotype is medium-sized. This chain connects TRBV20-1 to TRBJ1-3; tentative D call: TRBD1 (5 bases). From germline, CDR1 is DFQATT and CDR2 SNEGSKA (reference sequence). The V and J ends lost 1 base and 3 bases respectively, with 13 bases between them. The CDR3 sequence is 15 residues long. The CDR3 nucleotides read TGCAGTGCTAGAGCAGGGTTTCTACTTGGAAACACCATATATTTT. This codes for CSARAGFLLGNTIYF.

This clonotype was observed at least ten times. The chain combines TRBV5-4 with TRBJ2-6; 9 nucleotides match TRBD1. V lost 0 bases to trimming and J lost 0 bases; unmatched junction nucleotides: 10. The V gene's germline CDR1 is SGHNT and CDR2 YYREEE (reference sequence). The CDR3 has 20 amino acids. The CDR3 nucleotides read TGTGCCAGCAGCTTGGGAACAGGGGGCGTTCTAGGCTCTGGGGCCAACGTCCTGACTTTC. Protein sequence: CASSLGTGGVLGSGANVLTF.

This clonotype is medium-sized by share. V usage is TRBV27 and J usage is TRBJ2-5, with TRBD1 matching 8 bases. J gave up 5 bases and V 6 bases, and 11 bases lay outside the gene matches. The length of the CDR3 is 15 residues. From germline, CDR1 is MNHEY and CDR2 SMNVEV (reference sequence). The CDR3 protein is CASSPGQGRFETQYF. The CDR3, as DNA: TGTGCCAGCAGCCCCGGACAGGGCCGGTTTGAGACCCAGTACTTC.

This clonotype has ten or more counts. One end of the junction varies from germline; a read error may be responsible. CDR3 sequence (DNA): TGTGCCGGCAGCGGGGGCTCCTACAATGAGCAGTTCTTC. Translation: CAGSGGSYNEQFF. This sequence joins TRBV2 and TRBJ2-1, with TRBD2 identical over 8 bases. There are 13 residues in the CDR3. Germline lookup yields CDR1 SNHLY and CDR2 FYNNEI.

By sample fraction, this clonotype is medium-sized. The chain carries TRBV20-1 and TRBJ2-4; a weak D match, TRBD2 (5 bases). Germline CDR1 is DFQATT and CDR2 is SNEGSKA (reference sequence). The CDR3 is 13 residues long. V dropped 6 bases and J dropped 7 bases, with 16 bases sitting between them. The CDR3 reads CSAERASDNIQYF. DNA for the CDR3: TGCAGTGCGGAGAGGGCCTCCGATAACATTCAGTACTTC.

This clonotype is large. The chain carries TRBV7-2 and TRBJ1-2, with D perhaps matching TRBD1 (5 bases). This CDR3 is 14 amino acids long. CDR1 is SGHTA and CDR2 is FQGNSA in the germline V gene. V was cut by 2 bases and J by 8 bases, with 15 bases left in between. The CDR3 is CASSLRFPEGGYTF. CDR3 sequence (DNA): TGTGCCAGCAGCTTACGTTTCCCAGAGGGGGGCTACACCTTC.

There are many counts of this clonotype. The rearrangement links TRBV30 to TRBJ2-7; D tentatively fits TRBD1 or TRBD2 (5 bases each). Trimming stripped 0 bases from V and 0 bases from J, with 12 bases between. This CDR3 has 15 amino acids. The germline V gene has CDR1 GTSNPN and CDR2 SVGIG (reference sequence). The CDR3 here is CAWSVPGLSSYEQYF. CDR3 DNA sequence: TGTGCCTGGAGTGTACCGGGGCTTAGCTCCTACGAGCAGTACTTC.

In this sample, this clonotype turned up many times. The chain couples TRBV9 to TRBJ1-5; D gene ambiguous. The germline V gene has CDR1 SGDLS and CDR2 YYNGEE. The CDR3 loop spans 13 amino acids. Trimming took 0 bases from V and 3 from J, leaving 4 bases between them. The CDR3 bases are TGTGCCAGCAGCGTAGGGCCCAATCAGCCCCAGCATTTT. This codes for CASSVGPNQPQHF. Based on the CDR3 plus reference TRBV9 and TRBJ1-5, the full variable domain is DSGVTQTPKHLITATGQRVTLRCSPRSGDLSVYWYQQSLDQGLQFLIQYYNGEERAKGNILERFSAQQFPDLHSELNLSSLELGDSALYFCASSVGPNQPQHFGDGTRLSIL.

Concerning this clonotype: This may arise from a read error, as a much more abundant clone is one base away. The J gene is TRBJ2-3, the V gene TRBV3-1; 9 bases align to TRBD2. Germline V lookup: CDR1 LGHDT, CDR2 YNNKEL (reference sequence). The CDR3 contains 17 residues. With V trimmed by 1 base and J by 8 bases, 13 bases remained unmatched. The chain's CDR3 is CASSQGRLAAFQGTQYF. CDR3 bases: TGTGCCAGCAGCCAAGGAAGACTAGCGGCTTTTCAGGGTACGCAGTATTTT.

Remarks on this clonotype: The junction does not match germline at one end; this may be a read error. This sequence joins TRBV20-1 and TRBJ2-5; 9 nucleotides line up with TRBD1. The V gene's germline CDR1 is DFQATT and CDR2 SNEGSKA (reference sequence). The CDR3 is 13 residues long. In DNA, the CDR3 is TGCGGTGCAACCGGGACAGGGTTAGAGACCCAATACTTC. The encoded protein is CGATGTGLETQYF.

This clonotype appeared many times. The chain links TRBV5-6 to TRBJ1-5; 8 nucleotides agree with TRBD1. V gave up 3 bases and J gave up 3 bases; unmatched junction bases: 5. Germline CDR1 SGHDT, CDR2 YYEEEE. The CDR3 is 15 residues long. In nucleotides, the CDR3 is TGTGCCAGCAGCTGGGGGACAGGCCTCAATCAGCCCCAGCATTTT. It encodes CASSWGTGLNQPQHF.

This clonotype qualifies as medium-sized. This CDR3 reads CASSEGNQPQHF. CDR3 DNA sequence: TGTGCCAGCAGTGAGGGTAATCAGCCCCAGCATTTT. The chain joins TRBV2 to TRBJ1-5; D unclear. V was trimmed by 3 bases and J by 4 bases, leaving 4 bases between them. The CDR3 contains 12 residues. Germline V gene sequence: CDR1 SNHLY, CDR2 FYNNEI. The variable domain in full, with the rest retrieved from reference TRBV2 and TRBJ1-5, is EPEVTQTPSHQVTQMGQEVILRCVPISNHLYFYWYRQILGQKVEFLVSFYNNEISEKSEIFDDQFSVERPDGSNFTLKIRSTKLEDSAMYFCASSEGNQPQHFGDGTRLSIL.

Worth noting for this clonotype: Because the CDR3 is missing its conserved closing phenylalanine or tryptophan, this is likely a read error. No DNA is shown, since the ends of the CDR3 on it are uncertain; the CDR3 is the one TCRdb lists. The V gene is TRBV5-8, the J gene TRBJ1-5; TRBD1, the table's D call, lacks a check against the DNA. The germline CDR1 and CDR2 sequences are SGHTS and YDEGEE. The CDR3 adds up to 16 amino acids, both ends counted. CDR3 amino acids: CASSSGLGQGKQPQHL.

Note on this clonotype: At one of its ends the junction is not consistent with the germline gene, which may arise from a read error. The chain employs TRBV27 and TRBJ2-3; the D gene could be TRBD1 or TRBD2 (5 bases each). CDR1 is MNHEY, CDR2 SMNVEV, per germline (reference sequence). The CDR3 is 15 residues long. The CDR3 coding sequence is TGTGCCACCAGTTTGGAAATAGAGGGGACGGATACGCAGTATTTT. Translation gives CATSLEIEGTDTQYF.